These 10 T cell receptor beta chains came from one sample sequenced in a study of graft-versus-host responses after intestinal transplantation. Using immunoSEQ multiplex PCR, the repertoire was profiled, and TCRdb retains in-frame clones only, with some absent. This sample has 96,000 or so clones, with around nine tenths found just once. These receptors lack a known antigen. Sequencing used unstimulated CD4+ T cells sorted from spleen or lymph node cells, obtained before intestinal transplant. The receptors were sampled from a human donor who received an intestinal transplant.

The chain joins TRBV5-1 to TRBJ1-2; TRBD1 agrees at 7 bases. The V gene's germline CDR1 is SGHRS and CDR2 YFSETQ. This CDR3 has 15 amino acids. Germline trimming cut 0 bases from V and 5 bases from J; bases unmatched to any gene: 7. This CDR3 is CASSLDQGDAYGYTF. CDR3 coding DNA: TGCGCCAGCAGCTTGGATCAGGGGGACGCGTATGGCTACACCTTC. The full variable domain, with the rest looked up from reference TRBV5-1 and TRBJ1-2, is KAGVTQTPRYLIKTRGQQVTLSCSPISGHRSVSWYQQTPGQGLQFLFEYFSETQRNKGNFPGRFSGRQFSNSRSEMNVSTLELGDSALYLCASSLDQGDAYGYTFGSGTRLTVV.

V gene TRBV29-1 combines with J gene TRBJ1-1; D call uncertain. Per the germline V gene, CDR1 is SQVTM and CDR2 is ANQGSEA. The CDR3 spans 15 residues. Trimming pared 7 bases from V and 0 bases from J, leaving 18 bases between. CDR3 sequence: CSAMGFPGMNTEAFF. CDR3 bases: TGCAGCGCCATGGGGTTTCCCGGGATGAACACTGAAGCTTTCTTT.

The rearrangement links TRBV7-2 to TRBJ1-1; no reliable D call. V dropped 1 base and J dropped 0 bases, with 6 bases sitting between them. CDR3 length: 14 amino acids. Germline V gene sequence: CDR1 SGHTA, CDR2 FQGNSA. The CDR3 region has the DNA TGTGCCAGCAGCTTAGGGCACCTGAACACTGAAGCTTTCTTT. Residues: CASSLGHLNTEAFF.

The chain employs TRBV4-3 and TRBJ2-5; 10 bases agree with TRBD1. This CDR3 has 17 residues. V dropped 2 bases and J dropped 2; count of bases not matched to a gene: 8. In germline, CDR1 is LGHNA, CDR2 YSLEER. As DNA, the CDR3 is TGCGCCAGCAGCCAACTCGCCGGGACAGGGGATCAAGAGACCCAGTACTTC. This encodes CASSQLAGTGDQETQYF.

This clone appeared once. The V and J genes are TRBV2 and TRBJ1-2; 10 bases agree with TRBD1. The CDR3 loop spans 16 amino acids. Germline-derived CDR1 and CDR2 are SNHLY and FYNNEI. After removal of 7 bases from V and 7 bases from J, the junction contained 15 bases not matched to a gene. CDR3 bases: TGTGCCAGCAAGAAAGAACCGGGACAGGGGTTGCGTGGCTACACCTTC. Amino acids: CASKKEPGQGLRGYTF.

This chain connects TRBV19 to TRBJ2-1; maybe TRBD2 (6 bases). CDR3 length equals 15 residues. The ends were cut back, 7 bases at V and 0 bases at J, with 13 bases in the middle. CDR1 is LNHDA, CDR2 SQIVND, per germline (reference sequence). The CDR3 region is CASKRRGSSYNEQFF. CDR3 DNA sequence: TGTGCCAGTAAGAGACGGGGGAGCTCCTACAATGAGCAGTTCTTC.

The chain has TRBV28 and TRBJ2-4; no definite D call. In germline, CDR1 is MDHEN, CDR2 SYDVKM. The CDR3 consists of 14 residues. Trimming removed 6 bases at V and 0 bases at J, with 9 bases between. Written as DNA, the CDR3 is TGTGCCAGCAGGTCCGGGTTAGCCAAAAACATTCAGTACTTC. Translated: CASRSGLAKNIQYF.

The chain combines TRBV7-8 with TRBJ1-1, with D maybe TRBD1 (5 bases). Trimming took 5 bases from V and 0 from J, leaving 13 bases between them. The germline V gene encodes CDR1 SGHVS and CDR2 FQNEAQ. CDR3 length: 15 amino acids. The CDR3 region is CASSPSRDLNTEAFF. The DNA for the CDR3 is TGTGCCAGCAGCCCGTCCCGGGACTTGAACACTGAAGCTTTCTTT.

This chain's CDR3 is CASSELAALDEQFF. Here the CDR3 DNA reads TGTGCCAGCAGTGAACTAGCGGCTCTGGATGAGCAGTTCTTC. The J gene is TRBJ2-1, the V gene TRBV25-1; the match to TRBD2 covers 7 bases. After removal of 2 bases from V and 8 bases from J, the junction contained 6 bases not matched to a gene. There are 14 residues in the CDR3. Per germline, CDR1 MGHDK and CDR2 SYGVNS.

The rearrangement joins TRBV27 to TRBJ2-7; maybe TRBD2 (6 bases). This CDR3 region has 14 residues. Germline values: CDR1 MNHEY, CDR2 SMNVEV (reference sequence). V lost 2 bases to trimming and J lost 4 bases, with 12 bases between them. The CDR3 spells CASSLPGRGYEQYF. CDR3 nucleotides: TGTGCCAGCAGTTTACCCGGGAGAGGGTACGAGCAGTACTTC.